This paragraph reports one TCR beta chain. This sample is part of a study of cytomegalovirus exposure and HLA in healthy donors. J gave up 2 bases and V 6 bases, and 3 bases lay outside the gene matches. Germline V gene data show CDR1 as SGHTA and CDR2 as FQGNSA. The CDR3 covers 14 residues. 60 Vbeta and 13 Jbeta primers were used in PCR. Method: immunoSEQ multiplex PCR; TCRdb's copy keeps in-frame clones and lacks some. The data contain around 120,000 clones, 75% to 85% of them singletons. Sequencing input: PBMCs. This chain links TRBV7-2 with TRBJ2-7; 11 nucleotides match TRBD1. The receptor's source is a female donor in good health and CMV-seropositive. The CDR3 coding sequence is TGTGCCAGCAGGCTGGGACAGGGGGCCTACGAGCAGTACTTC. It encodes CASRLGQGAYEQYF.